This T cell receptor (beta chain) was captured by sequencing in a study of control samples from healthy donors and cancer patients. Germline loops: CDR1 SGHAT, CDR2 FQNNGV. The ends were cut back, 4 bases at V and 0 bases at J, with 6 bases in the middle. The CDR3 length is 13 residues. Profiling relied on immunoSEQ multiplex PCR, and the TCRdb table lists in-frame clones only, not all of them. The sample comprises around 110,000 clones, roughly 92% of which are singletons, and roughly 2.6% rests with the top ten. The sequenced material came from blood. This receptor was taken from a man aged 25-45 years in good health. V usage is TRBV11-2 and J usage is TRBJ2-5; D call uncertain. The CDR3 region is CASSWNYQETQYF. CDR3 in DNA: TGTGCCAGCAGCTGGAACTACCAAGAGACCCAGTACTTC.